Reported below is one T cell receptor beta chain. The data are from a study of blood T cell repertoires in COVID-19. The overall study: From the United States, Italy and Spain came samples of acute and convalescent COVID-19. PBMCs, B-cell-depleted T cells, or T cells were the source of the cDNA or gDNA that made up the material.

Germline V gene data show CDR1 as LNHNV and CDR2 as YYDKDF (reference sequence). There are 18 residues in the CDR3. V lost 1 base, J lost 4 bases, and 20 bases lay in between. The authors' processing: Reference gene primer amplification gave estimated nucleated cell counts. TCRdb's copy holds only in-frame clones and misses some; the assay was immunoSEQ multiplex PCR. The DNA was the basis for D and trimming; V, J and clone size are from that table. Among 100,000 or so clones listed, roughly 79% were seen once. This clonotype was sampled from a woman between 70 and 85 years old with acute or convalescent COVID-19. The chain couples TRBV15 to TRBJ1-5; D might be TRBD1 (5 bases). Sequencing was carried out using peripheral blood. As DNA, the CDR3 is TGTGCCACCAGCAGAGGGGGAGCGGGGGACCTTGGGAATCAGCCCCAGCATTTT. It yields the protein CATSRGGAGDLGNQPQHF.